These 26 T cell receptor beta chains came from one sample sequenced in a study of OX40 agonist ivuxolimab in advanced cancers. TCRdb's copy holds only in-frame clones and misses some; the assay was immunoSEQ multiplex PCR. The sample lists 55,000 to 85,000 clones, more than 80% occurring once. This specimen consisted of CD4+ or CD8+ T cells sorted from blood, obtained in a trial of the OX40 agonist ivuxolimab. These receptors were collected from an adult with an advanced solid tumor such as melanoma, head and neck, liver or kidney cancer.

The chain has TRBV6-5 and TRBJ1-2, with D uncertain. The V gene's germline CDR1 is MNHEY and CDR2 SVGAGI. The CDR3 spans 12 residues. V was trimmed by 6 bases and J by 8 bases, leaving 13 bases between them. The CDR3 sequence is CASRPIFAGYTF. As DNA, the CDR3 is TGTGCCAGCAGACCTATTTTCGCGGGCTACACCTTC.

The J gene is TRBJ2-5, the V gene TRBV5-1; weak D call: TRBD1 (6 bases). V lost 5 bases, J lost 5 bases, and 16 bases lay in between. CDR1 SGHRS and CDR2 YFSETQ come from the germline V gene. The CDR3 sequence is 14 residues long. Here the CDR3 DNA reads TGCGCCAGCAGACAGGGACCGGCGACGGAGACCCAGTACTTC. Its translation is CASRQGPATETQYF. Based on the CDR3 plus reference TRBV5-1 and TRBJ2-5, the full variable domain is KAGVTQTPRYLIKTRGQQVTLSCSPISGHRSVSWYQQTPGQGLQFLFEYFSETQRNKGNFPGRFSGRQFSNSRSEMNVSTLELGDSALYLCASRQGPATETQYFGPGTRLLVL.

The chain couples TRBV19 to TRBJ2-1, with a tentative D call TRBD1 (5 bases). This CDR3 comprises 16 residues. Germline V lookup: CDR1 LNHDA, CDR2 SQIVND (reference sequence). Trimming pared 3 bases from V and 0 bases from J, leaving 12 bases between. CDR3 coding DNA: TGTGCCAGTAGTATTAGGTCGGACATCTCCTACAATGAGCAGTTCTTC. Translated: CASSIRSDISYNEQFF.

The chain employs TRBV6-1 and TRBJ1-5, with TRBD1 matching over 7 bases. The CDR3 is made up of 14 amino acids. CDR1 is MNHNS and CDR2 is SASEGT in the germline V gene. The V gene end was trimmed by 6 bases and the J gene end by 2 bases; junction bases not matched to a gene: 4. The CDR3 protein is CASRLQGGNQPQHF. CDR3 DNA: TGTGCCAGCAGACTTCAGGGGGGCAATCAGCCCCAGCATTTT.

The chain recombines TRBV9 with TRBJ1-3; 8 nucleotides match TRBD1. The junction had 4 bases not matched to a gene; V was cut back by 3 bases and J by 8 bases. This CDR3 spans 13 amino acids. Germline V gene data show CDR1 as SGDLS and CDR2 as YYNGEE. The CDR3 loop reads CASSADRADTIYF. The DNA of the CDR3 is TGTGCCAGCAGCGCGGACAGGGCAGACACCATATATTTT.

V usage is TRBV19 and J usage is TRBJ2-3; weak D call: TRBD2 (5 bases). The CDR3 is 13 residues long. Trimming stripped 0 bases from V and 10 bases from J, with 11 bases between. Germline-derived CDR1 and CDR2 are LNHDA and SQIVND (reference sequence). CDR3 nucleotides: TGTGCCAGTAGTATAGATAGCGCCCTCGCGCAGTATTTT. Translated, it gives CASSIDSALAQYF.

V is TRBV2 and J is TRBJ2-7; D might be TRBD1 (5 bases). The CDR3 totals 15 residues. V lost 0 bases and J 6 bases, leaving 15 bases between the germline ends. Per the germline V gene, CDR1 is SNHLY and CDR2 is FYNNEI. CDR3 amino acids: CASSEAKTAGVEQYF. Here the CDR3 DNA reads TGTGCCAGCAGTGAAGCCAAGACAGCCGGCGTCGAGCAGTACTTC.

The rearrangement links TRBV28 to TRBJ1-1; 7 bases are a match to TRBD1. The CDR3 has 14 amino acids. Germline V lookup: CDR1 MDHEN, CDR2 SYDVKM. Losses at the gene ends were 6 bases for V and 1 base for J; bases not matched to a gene: 5. The CDR3: CASRENRGNTEAFF. CDR3 nucleotides: TGTGCCAGCAGAGAGAACAGGGGGAACACTGAAGCTTTCTTT.

CDR3 protein: CASSSVGSNEQFF. The CDR3 nucleotides are TGCGCCAGCAGCTCGGTAGGGAGCAATGAGCAGTTCTTC. V usage is TRBV5-1 and J usage is TRBJ2-1, with D maybe TRBD2 (5 bases). The length of the CDR3 is 13 residues. CDR1 and CDR2 from the germline V gene are SGHRS and YFSETQ. Deletions cut 3 bases from V and 6 bases from J, with 10 bases between.

The chain uses TRBV2 and TRBJ2-3, with 7 bases lining up with TRBD2. The germline gives CDR1 SNHLY, CDR2 FYNNEI. V lost 3 bases, J lost 2 bases, and 2 bases stayed unmatched. This CDR3 region has 14 residues. In DNA form, the CDR3 reads TGTGCCAGCAGTGACGGGGGGTTCACAGATACGCAGTATTTT. Amino acid sequence: CASSDGGFTDTQYF.

The V and J genes are TRBV5-4 and TRBJ2-6; no reliable D call. Trimming shortened V by 4 bases and J by 3 bases, and 14 bases separated the two germline ends. CDR3 size: 16 residues. The germline V gene has CDR1 SGHNT and CDR2 YYREEE (reference sequence). This CDR3 reads CASSPGPPGGANVLTF. The DNA for the CDR3 is TGTGCCAGCAGCCCTGGACCCCCGGGTGGGGCCAACGTCCTGACTTTC.

In its sample, this clone was seen a few times. V usage is TRBV28 and J usage is TRBJ2-1; 13 nucleotides match TRBD2. Germline CDR1 is MDHEN and CDR2 is SYDVKM. V lost 5 bases, J lost 2 bases, and 15 bases stayed unmatched. There are 20 residues in the CDR3. The CDR3 spells CASSLRTSGGLGLTYNEQFF. The CDR3 coding sequence is TGTGCCAGCAGTCTACGGACTAGCGGGGGCCTAGGTCTCACCTACAATGAGCAGTTCTTC.

J is TRBJ2-5 and V is TRBV19, with a weak D call TRBD1 (6 bases). V gave up 6 bases and J gave up 1 base, with 12 bases separating them. The CDR3 has 14 residues. Germline V gene lookup returns CDR1 LNHDA and CDR2 SQIVND (reference sequence). The CDR3 DNA reads TGTGCCAGTAGCCCGACAGGATCCCAAGAGACCCAGTACTTC. It codes for CASSPTGSQETQYF.

Judged by abundance, this clone is medium-sized (0.01 to 0.1%). The chain links TRBV6-1 to TRBJ1-2; a weak D match, TRBD1 (5 bases). The V gene lost 5 bases and the J gene lost 7 bases, with 11 bases spanning the gap. The germline V gene encodes CDR1 MNHNS and CDR2 SASEGT. The CDR3 is 12 residues long. The CDR3 region has the DNA TGTGCCAGCAGTTTCAGGGAAACTGGCTACACCTTC. This translates into CASSFRETGYTF.

The rearrangement links TRBV30 to TRBJ2-7; D ambiguous. From germline, CDR1 is GTSNPN and CDR2 SVGIG (reference sequence). Trimming removed 3 bases at V and 4 bases at J, with 10 bases between. The CDR3 totals 12 residues. The CDR3 here is CAWRRQRYEQYF. The CDR3 nucleotides read TGTGCCTGGAGGCGGCAGAGGTACGAGCAGTACTTC.

In its sample, this clone was seen a few times. The chain uses TRBV30 and TRBJ1-2; TRBD1 is a possible D gene (6 bases). Per the germline V gene, CDR1 is GTSNPN and CDR2 is SVGIG (reference sequence). CDR3 size: 16 residues. Trimming removed 0 bases from V and 4 bases from J, with 18 bases in between. This chain's CDR3 is CAWSVRGQSFSYGYTF. Written as DNA, the CDR3 is TGTGCCTGGAGTGTACGCGGACAGTCTTTTAGCTATGGCTACACCTTC. The whole variable domain, remainder taken from reference TRBV30 and TRBJ1-2, is SQTIHQWPATLVQPVGSPLSLECTVEGTSNPNLYWYRQAAGRGLQLLFYSVGIGQISSEVPQNLSASRPQDRQFILSSKKLLLSDSGFYLCAWSVRGQSFSYGYTFGSGTRLTVV.

The rearrangement uses TRBV9 and TRBJ2-2; D assignment may be TRBD1 or TRBD2 (5 bases each). Trimming removed 3 bases at V and 2 bases at J, with 11 bases between. The germline V gene has CDR1 SGDLS and CDR2 YYNGEE. The CDR3 spans 15 residues. CDR3: CASSERGINTGELFF. For the CDR3, the DNA is TGTGCCAGCAGCGAGAGGGGCATTAACACCGGGGAGCTGTTTTTT. Full variable domain (remainder filled in from reference TRBV9 and TRBJ2-2): DSGVTQTPKHLITATGQRVTLRCSPRSGDLSVYWYQQSLDQGLQFLIQYYNGEERAKGNILERFSAQQFPDLHSELNLSSLELGDSALYFCASSERGINTGELFFGEGSRLTVL.

The rearrangement joins TRBV7-3 to TRBJ2-7, with TRBD2 identical over 11 bases. The CDR3 has 16 amino acids. From germline, CDR1 is SGHTA and CDR2 FQGTGA. With 5 bases clipped from V and 5 bases from J, the junction kept 11 bases outside the gene matches. The CDR3 DNA sequence: TGTGCCAGCAGCCCACGGGTAGGACTAGCGGGCCACGAGCAGTACTTC. Amino acids: CASSPRVGLAGHEQYF. Complete variable domain (other parts from reference TRBV7-3 and TRBJ2-7): GAGVSQTPSNKVTEKGKYVELRCDPISGHTALYWYRQSLGQGPEFLIYFQGTGAADDSGLPNDRFFAVRPEGSVSTLKIQRTERGDSAVYLCASSPRVGLAGHEQYFGPGTRLTVT.

There are a few counts of this clone. The chain recombines TRBV29-1 with TRBJ2-3; D ambiguous. The CDR3 has 12 amino acids. The V gene's germline CDR1 is SQVTM and CDR2 ANQGSEA. Trimming removed 4 bases at V and 4 bases at J, with 9 bases between. CDR3 protein: CSVGAEPDTQYF. The CDR3, as DNA: TGCAGCGTTGGGGCAGAGCCAGATACGCAGTATTTT.

This clone turned up a few times. This chain joins TRBV4-1 and TRBJ2-3; 8 bases are shared with TRBD2. With 4 bases clipped from V and 0 bases from J, the junction kept 9 bases outside the gene matches. Germline CDR1 MGHRA, CDR2 YSYEKL. This CDR3 contains 17 residues. This CDR3 reads CASSLSGTYLSTDTQYF. CDR3 coding DNA: TGCGCCAGCAGCCTTAGCGGGACCTACCTAAGCACAGATACGCAGTATTTT.

This sequence joins TRBV9 and TRBJ2-1; TRBD2 agrees at 13 bases. The CDR3 runs 15 residues. Germline loops: CDR1 SGDLS, CDR2 YYNGEE. V dropped 0 bases and J dropped 10; count of bases not matched to a gene: 4. CDR3 residues: CASSVALGLAGEQFF. CDR3 coding DNA: TGTGCCAGCAGCGTAGCCCTGGGACTAGCGGGGGAGCAGTTCTTC.

V and J are TRBV29-1 and TRBJ2-7; the match to TRBD1 covers 11 bases. Losses at the gene ends were 5 bases for V and 3 bases for J; bases not matched to a gene: 6. The CDR3 covers 14 residues. From germline, CDR1 is SQVTM and CDR2 ANQGSEA. CDR3 coding DNA: TGCAGCGTTACCCCGGACAGGGGGCTCTACGAGCAGTACTTC. This encodes CSVTPDRGLYEQYF.

The V and J genes are TRBV10-3 and TRBJ1-5, with D maybe TRBD1 (6 bases). Between the trimmed V and J ends, which lost 4 bases and 5 bases, there was a span of 9 bases. This CDR3 is built from 13 residues. Germline CDR1 ENHRY, CDR2 SYGVKD. The CDR3 DNA is TGTGCCATCAGTGGGGGGGGCGATCAGCCCCAGCATTTT. This sequence encodes CAISGGGDQPQHF.

The rearrangement uses TRBV9 and TRBJ1-1; D possibly corresponds to TRBD1 (5 bases). CDR3 length: 13 residues. CDR1 is SGDLS, CDR2 YYNGEE, per germline. Trimming shortened V by 0 bases and J by 5 bases, and 8 bases separated the two germline ends. CDR3 nucleotides: TGTGCCAGCAGCGTAGGGGGGGATACTGAAGCTTTCTTT. It translates to CASSVGGDTEAFF.

The chain carries TRBV5-1 and TRBJ1-5; possibly TRBD1 for D (5 bases). V lost 0 bases, J lost 7 bases, and 8 bases lay in between. This CDR3 region has 13 residues. Per germline, CDR1 SGHRS and CDR2 YFSETQ. The CDR3 sequence is CASSLGGGQPQHF. The CDR3 DNA sequence: TGCGCCAGCAGCTTGGGCGGGGGGCAGCCCCAGCATTTT.

Here the CDR3 reads CASRRTGEGGYTF. CDR3 DNA: TGCGCCAGCCGTAGGACAGGCGAAGGTGGCTACACCTTC. The chain combines TRBV5-1 with TRBJ1-2; 7 nucleotides match TRBD1. This CDR3 spans 13 amino acids. Trimming cost V 7 bases and J 7 bases; bases outside gene matches: 10. Germline-derived CDR1 and CDR2 are SGHRS and YFSETQ.